The source of this T cell receptor beta chain is a study of blood T cells in healthy people across ages. Turning to the study itself: Using template switching, researchers captured about one barcoded beta molecule for each two T cells.

Notes on the study in general: TCR beta diversity correlated strongly with naive T cell percentage. Because donor CMV status was unknown, expanded clonotype changes were possibly confounded.

With regard to this clonotype: The antigen is not known. A much more abundant neighbour one base away suggests this may be a read error.

CDR1 and CDR2 from the germline V gene are SGHVS and FQNEAQ. This CDR3 region has 15 residues. Primers used in a second PCR of roughly 6 to 12 cycles were a sample-barcoded 5' primer and a J-beta primer mix. TCRdb itself ran the 5' RACE reads through MiXCR, one entry per CDR3 protein. The sample shows about 720,000 distinct CDR3 sequences, about 20% of them seen only once. The J gene is TRBJ2-5, the V gene TRBV7-8; 9 bases map to TRBD2. The J call could be wrong; TRBJ2-1 is a better fit for the DNA end. This TCR was sampled from a man between 65 and 79 years old in good health. Sequencing was performed on blood. The CDR3 here is CASSLPGLAGNGQFF. The CDR3 DNA reads TGTGCCAGCAGCTTACCGGGACTAGCAGGAAATGGGCAGTTCTTC.